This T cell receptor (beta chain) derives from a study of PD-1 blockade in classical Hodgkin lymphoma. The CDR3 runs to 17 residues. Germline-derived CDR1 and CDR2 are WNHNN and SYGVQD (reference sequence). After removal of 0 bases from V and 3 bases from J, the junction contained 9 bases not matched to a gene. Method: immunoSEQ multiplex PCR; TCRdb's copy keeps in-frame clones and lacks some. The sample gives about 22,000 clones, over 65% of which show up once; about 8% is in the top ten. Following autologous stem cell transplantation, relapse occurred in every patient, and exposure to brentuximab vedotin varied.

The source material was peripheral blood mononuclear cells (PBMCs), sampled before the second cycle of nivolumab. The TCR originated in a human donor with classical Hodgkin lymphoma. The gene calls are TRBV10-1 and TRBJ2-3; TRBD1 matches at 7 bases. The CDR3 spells CASSESRQGFGTDTQYF. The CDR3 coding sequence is TGCGCCAGCAGTGAGTCCAGACAGGGTTTTGGGACAGATACGCAGTATTTT.